This paragraph covers one TCR beta chain sequence. The target antigen is unknown. Time point described: persistent/refractory GD, antithyroid drugs over 5 years with positive TRAb. The TCR library was made from RNA that had been extracted from PBMCs in TRIzol. The authors drew patients from an endocrinology department in Xi'an, China. The data are from a study of regulatory T cells in long-lasting Graves disease. Notes on the study in general: Persistent Graves' cases showed lower TCR diversity than newly diagnosed cases. Small numbers of samples may have cut accuracy. A greater number of public clonotypes (about 3,000) was shared by persistent patients than by new patients (roughly 880).

With V trimmed by 4 bases and J by 5 bases, 6 bases remained unmatched. The CDR3 length is 15 residues. Germline lookup yields CDR1 SGHTA and CDR2 FQGNSA. Building the TCR beta libraries relied on iRepertoire HTBI primers, and CDR3 regions underwent Arm-PCR. One entry per CDR3 protein, called by TCRdb with MiXCR from the multiplex PCR reads. The top ten hold more than 50% of the sample, which has 250,000 to 300,000 distinct CDR3 sequences, around 23% seen once. This clonotype was sampled from a female donor with Graves disease. The sequencing here drew on peripheral blood mononuclear cells (PBMCs), taken when the disease was refractory, from a patient treated with antithyroid drugs. The gene calls are TRBV7-2 and TRBJ2-2; 8 bases agree with TRBD1. CDR3 sequence: CASSYPGGWTGELFF. The CDR3 bases are TGTGCCAGCAGCTACCCAGGGGGCTGGACCGGGGAGCTGTTTTTT.